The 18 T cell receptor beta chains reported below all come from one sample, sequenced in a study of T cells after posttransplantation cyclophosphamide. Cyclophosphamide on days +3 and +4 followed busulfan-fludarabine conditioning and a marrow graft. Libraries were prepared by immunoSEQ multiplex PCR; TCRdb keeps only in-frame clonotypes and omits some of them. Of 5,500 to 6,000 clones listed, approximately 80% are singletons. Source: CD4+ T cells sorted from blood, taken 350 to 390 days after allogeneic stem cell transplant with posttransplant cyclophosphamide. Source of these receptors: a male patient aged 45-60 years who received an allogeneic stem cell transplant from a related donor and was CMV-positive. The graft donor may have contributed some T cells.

The CDR3 DNA reads TGTGCCAGCAGCTTAACGGGACAGGCAGATACGCAGTATTTT. This encodes CASSLTGQADTQYF. The gene calls are TRBV7-3 and TRBJ2-3; 8 bases are a match to TRBD1. The V and J ends lost 0 bases and 4 bases, in that order; junction bases with no gene match: 0. Per the germline V gene, CDR1 is SGHTA and CDR2 is FQGTGA. The CDR3 is made up of 14 amino acids. Combining the CDR3 with reference TRBV7-3 and TRBJ2-3 gives the whole variable domain GAGVSQTPSNKVTEKGKYVELRCDPISGHTALYWYRQSLGQGPEFLIYFQGTGAADDSGLPNDRFFAVRPEGSVSTLKIQRTERGDSAVYLCASSLTGQADTQYFGPGTRLTVL.

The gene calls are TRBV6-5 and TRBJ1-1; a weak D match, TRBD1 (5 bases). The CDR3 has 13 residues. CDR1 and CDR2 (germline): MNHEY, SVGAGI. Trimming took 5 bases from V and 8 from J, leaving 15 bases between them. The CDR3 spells CASSPGVGGEAFF. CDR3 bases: TGTGCCAGCAGTCCGGGGGTGGGCGGCGAAGCTTTCTTT.

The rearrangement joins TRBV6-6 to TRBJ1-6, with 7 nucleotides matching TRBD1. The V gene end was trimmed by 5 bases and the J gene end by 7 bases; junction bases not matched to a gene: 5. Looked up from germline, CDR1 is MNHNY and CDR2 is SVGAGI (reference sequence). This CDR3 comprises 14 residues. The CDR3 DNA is TGTGCCAGCAGTGACAGGGTAGAGAATTCACCCCTCCACTTT. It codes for CASSDRVENSPLHF.

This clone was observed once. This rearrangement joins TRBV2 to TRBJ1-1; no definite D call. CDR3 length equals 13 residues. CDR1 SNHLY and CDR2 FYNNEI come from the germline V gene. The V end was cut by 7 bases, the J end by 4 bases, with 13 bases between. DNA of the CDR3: TGTGCCAGCAATAGTCAGGTAACCACTGAAGCTTTCTTT. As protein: CASNSQVTTEAFF.

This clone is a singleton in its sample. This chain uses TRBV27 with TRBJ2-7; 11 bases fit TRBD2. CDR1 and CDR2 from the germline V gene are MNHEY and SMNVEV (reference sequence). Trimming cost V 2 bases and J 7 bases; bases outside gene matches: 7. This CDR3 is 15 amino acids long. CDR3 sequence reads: CASSLNGLAGGEQYF. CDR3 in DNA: TGTGCCAGCAGTTTAAATGGGCTAGCGGGAGGTGAGCAGTACTTC.

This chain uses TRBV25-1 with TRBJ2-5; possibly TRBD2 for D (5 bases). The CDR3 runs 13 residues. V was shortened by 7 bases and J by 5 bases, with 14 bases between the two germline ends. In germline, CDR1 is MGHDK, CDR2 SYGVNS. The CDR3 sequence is CASTPGGAETQYF. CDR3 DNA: TGTGCCAGCACTCCCGGAGGCGCGGAGACCCAGTACTTC.

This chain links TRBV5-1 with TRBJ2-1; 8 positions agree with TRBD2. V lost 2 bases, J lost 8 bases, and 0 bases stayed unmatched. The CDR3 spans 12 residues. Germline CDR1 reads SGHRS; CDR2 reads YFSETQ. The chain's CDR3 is CASSFSGDEQFF. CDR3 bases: TGCGCCAGCAGCTTTAGCGGGGATGAGCAGTTCTTC.

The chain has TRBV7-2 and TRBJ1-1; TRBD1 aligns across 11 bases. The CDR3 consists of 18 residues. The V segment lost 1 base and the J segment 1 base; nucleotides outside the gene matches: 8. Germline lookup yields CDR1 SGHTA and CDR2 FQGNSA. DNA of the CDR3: TGTGCCAGCAGCTTAGGGGGGTTTGGACAGGGGGCGAACACTGAAGCTTTCTTT. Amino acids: CASSLGGFGQGANTEAFF.

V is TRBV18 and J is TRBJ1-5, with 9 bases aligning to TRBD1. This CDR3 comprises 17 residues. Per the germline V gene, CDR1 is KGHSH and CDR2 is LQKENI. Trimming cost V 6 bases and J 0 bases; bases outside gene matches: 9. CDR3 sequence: CASSLGTGSYSNQPQHF. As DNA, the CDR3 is TGTGCCAGCTCCCTAGGGACAGGGAGTTATAGCAATCAGCCCCAGCATTTT.

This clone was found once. The CDR3 nucleotides are TGTGCCAGCAGCTCCACGACTCCCGGGAGGGAGACCCAGTACTTC. Protein product: CASSSTTPGRETQYF. The chain joins TRBV7-6 to TRBJ2-5, with 7 bases identical to TRBD2. The CDR3 has 15 amino acids. Germline-derived CDR1 and CDR2 are SGHVS and FNYEAQ. V shed 4 bases, J shed 5 bases, and the junction held 10 bases outside the gene matches.

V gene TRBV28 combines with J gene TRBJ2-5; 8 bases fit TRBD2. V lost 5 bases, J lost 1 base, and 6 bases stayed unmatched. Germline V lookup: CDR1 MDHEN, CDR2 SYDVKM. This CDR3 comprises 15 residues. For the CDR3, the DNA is TGTGCCAGCAGTAGCGCCGCGGGAGGCCAAGAGACCCAGTACTTC. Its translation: CASSSAAGGQETQYF. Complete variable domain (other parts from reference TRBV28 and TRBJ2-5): DVKVTQSSRYLVKRTGEKVFLECVQDMDHENMFWYRQDPGLGLRLIYFSYDVKMKEKGDIPEGYSVSREKKERFSLILESASTNQTSMYLCASSSAAGGQETQYFGPGTRLLVL.

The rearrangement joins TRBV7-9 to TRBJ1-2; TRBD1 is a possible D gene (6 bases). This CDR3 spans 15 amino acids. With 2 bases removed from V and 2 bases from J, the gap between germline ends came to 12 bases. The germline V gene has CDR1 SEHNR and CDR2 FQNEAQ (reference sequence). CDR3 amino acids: CASSLFRGGNYGYTF. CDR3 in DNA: TGTGCCAGCAGCTTATTCCGGGGGGGCAACTATGGCTACACCTTC.

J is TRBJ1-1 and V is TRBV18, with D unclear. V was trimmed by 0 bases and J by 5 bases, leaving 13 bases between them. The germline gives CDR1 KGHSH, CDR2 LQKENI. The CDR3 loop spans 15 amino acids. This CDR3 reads CASSPPGGQETEAFF. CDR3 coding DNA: TGTGCCAGCTCACCACCGGGCGGGCAGGAAACTGAAGCTTTCTTT. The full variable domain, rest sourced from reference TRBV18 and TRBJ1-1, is NAGVMQNPRHLVRRRGQEARLRCSPMKGHSHVYWYRQLPEEGLKFMVYLQKENIIDESGMPKERFSAEFPKEGPSILRIQQVVRGDSAAYFCASSPPGGQETEAFFGQGTRLTVV.

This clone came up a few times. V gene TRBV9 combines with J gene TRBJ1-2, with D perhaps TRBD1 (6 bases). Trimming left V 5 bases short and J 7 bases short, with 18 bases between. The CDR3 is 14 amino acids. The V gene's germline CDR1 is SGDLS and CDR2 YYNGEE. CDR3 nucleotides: TGTGCCAGCAGAGGAGGGGGGGCGGAGCGTGGCTACACCTTC. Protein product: CASRGGGAERGYTF.

CDR3 nucleotides: TGTGCCTGGAGTGTAGCGGGAGGTCTATACAATGAGCAGTTCTTC. Its translation: CAWSVAGGLYNEQFF. This chain joins TRBV30 and TRBJ2-1; 9 nucleotides match TRBD2. The J segment lost 4 bases and the V segment lost 0 bases, leaving 4 bases of the junction unmatched. Germline V gene lookup returns CDR1 GTSNPN and CDR2 SVGIG (reference sequence). The CDR3 is 15 residues long.

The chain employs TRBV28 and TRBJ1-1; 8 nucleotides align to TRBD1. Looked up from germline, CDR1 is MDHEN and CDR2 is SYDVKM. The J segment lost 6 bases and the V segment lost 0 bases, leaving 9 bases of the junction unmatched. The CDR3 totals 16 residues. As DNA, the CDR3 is TGTGCCAGCAGTTTATGGGCAGGGGGCGCGAGGGCTGAAGCTTTCTTT. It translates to CASSLWAGGARAEAFF.

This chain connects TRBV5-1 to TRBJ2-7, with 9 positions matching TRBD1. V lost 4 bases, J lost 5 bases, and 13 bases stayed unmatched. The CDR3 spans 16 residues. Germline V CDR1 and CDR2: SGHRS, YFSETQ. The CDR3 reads CASSRASLQGANEQYF. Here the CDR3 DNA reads TGCGCCAGCAGCCGGGCCTCCCTACAGGGGGCGAACGAGCAGTACTTC.

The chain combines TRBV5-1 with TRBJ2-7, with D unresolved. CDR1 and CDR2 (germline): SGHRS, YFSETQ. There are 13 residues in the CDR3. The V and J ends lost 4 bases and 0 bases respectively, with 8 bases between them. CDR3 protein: CASSVASSYEQYF. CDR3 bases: TGCGCCAGCAGCGTTGCGAGCTCCTACGAGCAGTACTTC. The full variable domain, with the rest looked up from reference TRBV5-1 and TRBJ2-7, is KAGVTQTPRYLIKTRGQQVTLSCSPISGHRSVSWYQQTPGQGLQFLFEYFSETQRNKGNFPGRFSGRQFSNSRSEMNVSTLELGDSALYLCASSVASSYEQYFGPGTRLTVT.